This T cell receptor (beta chain) comes out of a study of shared clonotypes between healthy human individuals. Only in-frame clones appear in the TCRdb table, and some are missing; sequencing was by immunoSEQ multiplex PCR. The sample includes about 980,000 clones, more than 75% of them seen just once. There are 17 residues in the CDR3. Germline CDR1 is SGHDT and CDR2 is YYEEEE. Trimming removed 4 bases from V and 0 bases from J, with 17 bases in between. Sequencing used memory CD4+ T cells sorted from blood. Subset of the sample: CD45RA-negative fraction. The clonotype was recovered from a young man in good health. V and J are TRBV5-6 and TRBJ1-3, with a weak D call TRBD1 (5 bases). CDR3 nucleotides: TGTGCCAGCAGCCTATCGGGGGAAATGTTCTCTGGAAACACCATATATTTT. It codes for CASSLSGEMFSGNTIYF. Variable domain in full (rest from reference TRBV5-6 and TRBJ1-3): DAGVTQSPTHLIKTRGQQVTLRCSPKSGHDTVSWYQQALGQGPQFIFQYYEEEERQRGNFPDRFSGHQFPNYSSELNVNALLLGDSALYLCASSLSGEMFSGNTIYFGEGSWLTVV.